Below, one TCR beta chain is given with its context. Its antigen remains unknown. The CDR3 carries no conserved terminal phenylalanine or tryptophan, so it likely arises from a read error. The entry originates in a study of tumor and adjacent non-tumor tissue in lung cancer. Study-level background: On average, productive TCRbeta reads reached roughly 4 million per sample.

Study results and caveats: Tumor tissue had significantly higher TCR diversity than normal lung. Top 100 clones took a larger repertoire share in normal lung.

The library came from three nested PCR rounds adapted from ARM-PCR protocols. TCRdb analysed the multiplex PCR reads with MiXCR anew, one entry per CDR3 protein. The table lists tens of thousands of distinct CDR3 sequences, about 80% of them singletons. No cell sorting was done before RNA was extracted from the tissue. The normal lung tissue was taken more than 3 cm from the tumor edge. Newly diagnosed lung cancer patients had thoracic surgery in China, August–late 2014, without prior chemotherapy. The clonotype was recovered from a man between 65 and 80 years old with non-small cell lung cancer. The source material was distant non-tumor lung tissue.

The CDR3, as DNA: TGTGCCAGCCGGGGAAGTGATTCACCCCTCCACTAT. The encoded protein is CASRGSDSPLHY. V gene TRBV11-3 combines with J gene TRBJ1-6; no clear D gene. CDR3 size: 12 residues. Trimming removed 8 bases from V and 8 bases from J, with 10 bases in between. Germline V gene data show CDR1 as SGHNT and CDR2 as YENEEA.